Following are 21 T cell receptor beta chains from one sample sequenced in a study of T cell changes during pregnancy in multiple sclerosis. Sequencing was performed with immunoSEQ multiplex PCR; in TCRdb, only in-frame clones are kept and a portion is missing. Of some 99,000 clones in the sample, roughly 92% are singletons; the top ten hold almost 1%. Sequenced here: peripheral blood, sampled after pregnancy. The source is a female donor with multiple sclerosis, enrolled in a pregnancy study.

This clone showed up just once. The J gene is TRBJ2-7, the V gene TRBV11-2; D ambiguous. The germline V gene encodes CDR1 SGHAT and CDR2 FQNNGV. Trimming took 5 bases from V and 7 from J, leaving 9 bases between them. The CDR3 covers 11 residues. In nucleotides, the CDR3 is TGTGCCAGCAGCCTGAACGGGGAGCAGTACTTC. Its protein is CASSLNGEQYF.

This chain joins TRBV28 and TRBJ2-7, with a weak D call TRBD2 (6 bases). In germline, CDR1 is MDHEN, CDR2 SYDVKM. Trimming left V 2 bases short and J 5 bases short, with 13 bases between. There are 14 residues in the CDR3. Written as DNA, the CDR3 is TGTGCCAGCAGTTTAACGGCGGGGTCCCACGAGCAGTACTTC. This encodes CASSLTAGSHEQYF.

J is TRBJ2-1 and V is TRBV5-1; possible D gene TRBD1, 5 bases. Germline V gene sequence: CDR1 SGHRS, CDR2 YFSETQ. The CDR3 is 16 amino acids. The V and J ends lost 1 base and 5 bases respectively, with 16 bases between them. In nucleotides, the CDR3 is TGCGCCAGCAGCTTGAGGGTGGTAAGGGGTAACAATGAGCAGTTCTTC. Translated: CASSLRVVRGNNEQFF.

This chain's CDR3 is CASSAGQFYEQYF. In nucleotides, the CDR3 is TGCGCCAGCAGCGCAGGACAGTTCTACGAGCAGTACTTC. The rearrangement joins TRBV5-1 to TRBJ2-5; TRBD1 might be the D (6 bases). The J call may be faulty, since TRBJ2-7 better matches the DNA end. There are 13 residues in the CDR3. Germline CDR1 is SGHRS and CDR2 is YFSETQ.

This clone showed up just once. The chain has TRBV28 and TRBJ2-2, with 9 bases lining up with TRBD1. With 10 bases clipped from V and 1 base from J, the junction kept 7 bases outside the gene matches. The CDR3 runs to 15 residues. Germline values: CDR1 MDHEN, CDR2 SYDVKM. The CDR3 DNA reads TGTGCCACCGAGGAGGGACAGGGGAACACCGGGGAGCTGTTTTTT. Residues: CATEEGQGNTGELFF.

The chain employs TRBV7-9 and TRBJ2-7; D ambiguous. The CDR3 has 13 amino acids. With 8 bases removed from V and 0 bases from J, the gap between germline ends came to 11 bases. Germline V gives CDR1 SEHNR, CDR2 FQNEAQ (reference sequence). The CDR3 nucleotides read TGTGCCAGCCGAGGAACGGCCTCCTACGAGCAGTACTTC. It yields the protein CASRGTASYEQYF.

The J gene is TRBJ2-5, the V gene TRBV5-4, with 8 bases fitting TRBD2. Germline-derived CDR1 and CDR2 are SGHNT and YYREEE (reference sequence). The CDR3 spans 14 residues. V shed 2 bases and J 5 bases; nucleotides not matched to a gene: 5. The CDR3 loop is CASSLAGVTETQYF. In DNA, the CDR3 is TGTGCCAGCAGCTTAGCGGGAGTTACTGAGACCCAGTACTTC.

This clone is a singleton in its sample. V and J are TRBV7-9 and TRBJ1-3; a weak D match, TRBD1 (6 bases). V was shortened by 6 bases and J by 8 bases, with 29 bases between the two germline ends. The CDR3 loop spans 18 amino acids. Germline V lookup: CDR1 SEHNR, CDR2 FQNEAQ (reference sequence). CDR3: CASRPLPTGRGGRDTIYF. The CDR3 coding sequence is TGTGCCAGCAGGCCCCTTCCGACCGGCAGGGGCGGTCGAGACACCATATATTTT.

CDR3 loop: CASSQGDTYGYTF. The CDR3 coding sequence is TGCGCCAGCAGCCAAGGGGACACTTATGGCTACACCTTC. The chain couples TRBV4-3 to TRBJ1-2; D may be TRBD1 (6 bases). The CDR3 loop spans 13 amino acids. Trimming removed 1 base at V and 5 bases at J, with 8 bases between. Germline V gives CDR1 LGHNA, CDR2 YSLEER.

CDR3 nucleotides: TGTGCCAGTAGTTCCCCAGGGCCTGAAGCTTTCTTT. Protein sequence: CASSSPGPEAFF. The rearrangement uses TRBV19 and TRBJ1-1, with D tentatively TRBD1 (5 bases). The germline CDR1 and CDR2 sequences are LNHDA and SQIVND (reference sequence). The CDR3 runs 12 residues. Deletions cut 5 bases from V and 6 bases from J, with 10 bases between.

This chain connects TRBV27 to TRBJ2-1; tentative D call: TRBD1 (5 bases). There are 14 residues in the CDR3. Germline CDR1 and CDR2: MNHEY and SMNVEV (reference sequence). The V end lost 10 bases, the J end lost 0 bases, and 13 bases lay between the germline ends. The CDR3 DNA is TGTGCCATTCTTTGGGGCAGCTCCTACAATGAGCAGTTCTTC. It encodes CAILWGSSYNEQFF.

This clone was recorded only once. The rearrangement uses TRBV9 and TRBJ2-1; the D gene is possibly TRBD2 (6 bases). CDR1 and CDR2 (germline): SGDLS, YYNGEE. Trimming pared 3 bases from V and 0 bases from J, leaving 13 bases between. The CDR3 runs 16 residues. CDR3 amino acids: CASSAGDGSSYNEQFF. Here the CDR3 DNA reads TGTGCCAGCAGCGCCGGGGACGGGAGCTCCTACAATGAGCAGTTCTTC.

The chain uses TRBV9 and TRBJ2-7; 8 bases line up with TRBD2. The V and J ends lost 4 bases and 4 bases, in that order; junction bases with no gene match: 7. Looked up from germline, CDR1 is SGDLS and CDR2 is YYNGEE. The CDR3 loop spans 14 amino acids. CDR3 residues: CASSPRSGKYEQYF. The CDR3 nucleotides are TGTGCCAGCAGCCCCCGTAGCGGGAAGTACGAGCAGTACTTC.

The J gene is TRBJ2-5, the V gene TRBV28, with unresolved D. Germline CDR1 and CDR2: MDHEN and SYDVKM. Trimming stripped 5 bases from V and 7 bases from J, with 11 bases between. The CDR3 loop spans 12 amino acids. CDR3 bases: TGTGCCAGCAGTCCAGGTACCGGGACCCAGTACTTC. It codes for CASSPGTGTQYF.

The rearrangement joins TRBV7-3 to TRBJ2-2; D unresolved. Germline V gene data show CDR1 as SGHTA and CDR2 as FQGTGA. This CDR3 has 15 residues. V was trimmed by 0 bases and J by 2 bases, leaving 7 bases between them. The CDR3 DNA follows: TGTGCCAGCAGCTTAACGACAATTAACACCGGGGAGCTGTTTTTT. Its translation is CASSLTTINTGELFF.

J is TRBJ1-2 and V is TRBV14, with 9 bases that match TRBD1. V lost 6 bases, J lost 8 bases, and 7 bases stayed unmatched. This CDR3 region has 13 residues. The germline gives CDR1 SGHDN, CDR2 FVKESK. The CDR3 is CASSPRTGDGYTF. In nucleotides, the CDR3 is TGTGCCAGCAGTCCGCGGACAGGGGACGGCTACACCTTC.

V and J are TRBV4-3 and TRBJ1-3; tentatively, D is TRBD1 (5 bases). Trimming left V 0 bases short and J 4 bases short, with 13 bases between. This CDR3 region has 16 residues. Germline V gives CDR1 LGHNA, CDR2 YSLEER. CDR3 residues: CASSQDGGTLGNTIYF. The CDR3 DNA reads as TGCGCCAGCAGCCAAGATGGGGGGACTCTCGGAAACACCATATATTTT.

This chain links TRBV4-1 with TRBJ2-1, with D possibly matching TRBD1 (6 bases). Trimming took off 5 bases at V and 7 bases at J, with 15 bases between the two ends. The CDR3 has 14 amino acids. CDR1 and CDR2 from the germline V gene are MGHRA and YSYEKL. This chain's CDR3 is CASSFRGQGNEQFF. In DNA form, the CDR3 reads TGCGCCAGCAGCTTCCGGGGCCAGGGGAATGAGCAGTTCTTC.

The chain has TRBV7-2 and TRBJ2-5; TRBD1 agrees at 9 bases. The V gene's germline CDR1 is SGHTA and CDR2 FQGNSA. This CDR3 is 16 amino acids long. The V and J ends lost 5 bases and 1 base, in that order; junction bases with no gene match: 8. CDR3 loop: CASSRGRDRAQETQYF. CDR3 DNA sequence: TGTGCCAGCAGCCGAGGGCGGGACAGGGCCCAAGAGACCCAGTACTTC.

The V call is TRBV27, the J call TRBJ2-7; a possible D gene is TRBD1 (5 bases). V was clipped by 3 bases and J by 5 bases, with 14 bases between them. Germline CDR1 is MNHEY and CDR2 is SMNVEV (reference sequence). CDR3 size: 14 residues. The CDR3 region is CASSLAGWQNEQYF. The CDR3 bases are TGTGCCAGCAGTTTGGCAGGGTGGCAGAACGAGCAGTACTTC.

The chain uses TRBV7-6 and TRBJ2-2; TRBD2 might be the D (6 bases). The CDR3 is 14 amino acids. Trimming left V 5 bases short and J 4 bases short, with 11 bases between. Germline V CDR1 and CDR2: SGHVS, FNYEAQ. The CDR3 is CASSGRTATGELFF. Here the CDR3 DNA reads TGTGCCAGCAGCGGGAGGACTGCCACCGGGGAGCTGTTTTTT. The full variable domain, completed using reference TRBV7-6 and TRBJ2-2, is GAGVSQSPRYKVTKRGQDVALRCDPISGHVSLYWYRQALGQGPEFLTYFNYEAQQDKSGLPNDRFSAERPEGSISTLTIQRTEQRDSAMYRCASSGRTATGELFFGEGSRLTVL.